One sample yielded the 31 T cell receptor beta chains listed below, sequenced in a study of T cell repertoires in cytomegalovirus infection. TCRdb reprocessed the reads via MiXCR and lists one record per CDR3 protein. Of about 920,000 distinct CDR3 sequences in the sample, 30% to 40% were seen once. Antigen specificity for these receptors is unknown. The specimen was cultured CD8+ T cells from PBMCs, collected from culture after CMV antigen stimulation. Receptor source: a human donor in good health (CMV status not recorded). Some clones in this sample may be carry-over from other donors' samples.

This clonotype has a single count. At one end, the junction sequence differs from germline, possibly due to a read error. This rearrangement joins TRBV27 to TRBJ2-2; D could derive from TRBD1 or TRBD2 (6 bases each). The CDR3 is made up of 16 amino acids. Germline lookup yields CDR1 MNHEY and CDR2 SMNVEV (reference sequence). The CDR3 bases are TGTGCCAGCAGTTTATGGGGACAAGCGAACACCGGGGGGCTGTTTTTT. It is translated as CASSLWGQANTGGLFF.

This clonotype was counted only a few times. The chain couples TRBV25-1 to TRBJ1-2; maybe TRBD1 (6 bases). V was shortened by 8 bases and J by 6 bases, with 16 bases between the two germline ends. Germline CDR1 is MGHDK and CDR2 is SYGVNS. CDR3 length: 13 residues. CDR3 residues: CASSTGLEDGYTF. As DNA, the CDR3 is TGTGCCAGCTCGACAGGCCTTGAGGATGGCTACACCTTC.

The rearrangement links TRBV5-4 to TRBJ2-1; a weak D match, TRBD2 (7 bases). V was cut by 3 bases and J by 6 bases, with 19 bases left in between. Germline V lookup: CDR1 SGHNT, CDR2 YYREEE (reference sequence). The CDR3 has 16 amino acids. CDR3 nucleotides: TGTGCCAGCAGCTCCGGTGTTCGGGGGGCCCCCAATGAGCAGTTCTTC. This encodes CASSSGVRGAPNEQFF. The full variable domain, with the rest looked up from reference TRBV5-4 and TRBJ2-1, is ETGVTQSPTHLIKTRGQQVTLRCSSQSGHNTVSWYQQALGQGPQFIFQYYREEENGRGNFPPRFSGLQFPNYSSELNVNALELDDSALYLCASSSGVRGAPNEQFFGPGTRLTVL.

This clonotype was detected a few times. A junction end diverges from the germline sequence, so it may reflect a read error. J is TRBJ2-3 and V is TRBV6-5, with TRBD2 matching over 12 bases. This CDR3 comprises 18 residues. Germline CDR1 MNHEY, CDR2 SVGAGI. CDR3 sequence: CASSYSAASGGATDTQYF. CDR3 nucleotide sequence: TGTGCCAGTAGTTACTCGGCGGCTAGCGGGGGGGCCACAGATACGCAGTATTTT.

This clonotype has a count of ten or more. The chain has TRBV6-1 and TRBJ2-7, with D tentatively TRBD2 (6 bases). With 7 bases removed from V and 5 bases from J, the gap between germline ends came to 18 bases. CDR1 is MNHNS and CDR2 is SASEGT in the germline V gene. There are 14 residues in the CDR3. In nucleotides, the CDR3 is TGTGCCAGCACCCCAATGGGACTTCCGGACGAGCAGTACTTC. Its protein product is CASTPMGLPDEQYF.

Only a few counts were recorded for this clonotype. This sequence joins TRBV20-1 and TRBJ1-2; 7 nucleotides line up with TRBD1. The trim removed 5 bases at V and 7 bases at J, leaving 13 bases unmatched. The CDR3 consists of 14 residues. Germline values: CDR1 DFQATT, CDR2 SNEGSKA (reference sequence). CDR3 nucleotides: TGCAGTGCTTGGGGGACAGAAAGGGAGACTGGCTACACCTTC. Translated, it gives CSAWGTERETGYTF.

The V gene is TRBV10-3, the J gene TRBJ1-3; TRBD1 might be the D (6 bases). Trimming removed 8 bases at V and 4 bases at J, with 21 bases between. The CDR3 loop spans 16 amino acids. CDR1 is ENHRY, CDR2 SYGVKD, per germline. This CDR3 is CAILRTGTLEGNTIYF. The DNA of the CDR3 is TGTGCCATCCTTCGGACTGGGACACTAGAAGGAAACACCATATATTTT.

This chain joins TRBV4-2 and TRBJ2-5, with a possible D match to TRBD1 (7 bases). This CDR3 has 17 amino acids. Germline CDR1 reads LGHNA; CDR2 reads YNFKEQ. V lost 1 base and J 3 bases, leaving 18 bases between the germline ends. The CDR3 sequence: CASSQAVASRGEETQYF. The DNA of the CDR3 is TGTGCCAGCAGCCAAGCAGTTGCTAGCAGGGGGGAAGAGACCCAGTACTTC.

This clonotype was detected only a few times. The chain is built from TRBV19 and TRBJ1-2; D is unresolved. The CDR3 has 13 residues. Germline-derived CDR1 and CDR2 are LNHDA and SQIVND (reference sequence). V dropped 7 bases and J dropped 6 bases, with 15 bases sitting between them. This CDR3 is CASTSSGWNGYTF. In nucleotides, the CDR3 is TGTGCCAGTACCTCAAGTGGATGGAATGGCTACACCTTC.

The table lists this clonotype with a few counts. The CDR3 loop is CASSPRGGRNTEAFF. The CDR3 DNA is TGTGCCAGCAGTCCCAGGGGAGGAAGGAACACTGAAGCTTTCTTT. The chain links TRBV28 to TRBJ1-1, with D maybe TRBD1 (6 bases). V was pared by 5 bases and J by 1 base, with 14 bases between. The CDR3 runs to 15 residues. Germline V CDR1 and CDR2: MDHEN, SYDVKM.

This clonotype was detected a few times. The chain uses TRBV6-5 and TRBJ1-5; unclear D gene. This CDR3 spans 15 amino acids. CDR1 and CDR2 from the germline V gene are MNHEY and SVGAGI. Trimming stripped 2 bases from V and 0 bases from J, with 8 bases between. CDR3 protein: CASSYGVDSNQPQHF. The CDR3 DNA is TGTGCCAGCAGTTACGGAGTCGATAGCAATCAGCCCCAGCATTTT.

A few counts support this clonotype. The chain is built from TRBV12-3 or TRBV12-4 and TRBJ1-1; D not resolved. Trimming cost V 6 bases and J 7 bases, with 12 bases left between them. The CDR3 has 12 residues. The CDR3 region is CASSQTVLEAFF. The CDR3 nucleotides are TGTGCCAGCAGCCAGACGGTCCTTGAAGCTTTCTTT.

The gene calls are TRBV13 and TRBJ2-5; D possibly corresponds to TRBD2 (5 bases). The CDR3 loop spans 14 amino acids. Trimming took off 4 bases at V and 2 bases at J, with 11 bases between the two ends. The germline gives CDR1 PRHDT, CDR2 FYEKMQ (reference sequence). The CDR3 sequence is CASSWTGDQETQYF. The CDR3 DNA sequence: TGTGCCAGCAGCTGGACCGGGGATCAAGAGACCCAGTACTTC.

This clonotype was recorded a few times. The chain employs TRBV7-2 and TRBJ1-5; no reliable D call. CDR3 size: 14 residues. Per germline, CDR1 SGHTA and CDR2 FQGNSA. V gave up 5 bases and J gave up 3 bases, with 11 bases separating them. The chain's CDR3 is CASSPGSFNQPQHF. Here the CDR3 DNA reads TGTGCCAGCAGCCCCGGGTCGTTCAATCAGCCCCAGCATTTT.

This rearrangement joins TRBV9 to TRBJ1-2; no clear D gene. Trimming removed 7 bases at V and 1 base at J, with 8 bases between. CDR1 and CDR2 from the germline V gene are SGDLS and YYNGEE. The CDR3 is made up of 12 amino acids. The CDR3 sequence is CASLAGNYGYTF. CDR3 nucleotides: TGTGCCAGCTTGGCTGGTAACTATGGCTACACCTTC.

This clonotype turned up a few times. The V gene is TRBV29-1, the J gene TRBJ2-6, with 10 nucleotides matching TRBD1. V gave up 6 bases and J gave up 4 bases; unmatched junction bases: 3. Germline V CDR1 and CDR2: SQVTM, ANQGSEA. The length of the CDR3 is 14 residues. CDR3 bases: TGCAGCGTGGGACAGGGGAGCGGGGCCAACGTCCTGACTTTC. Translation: CSVGQGSGANVLTF.

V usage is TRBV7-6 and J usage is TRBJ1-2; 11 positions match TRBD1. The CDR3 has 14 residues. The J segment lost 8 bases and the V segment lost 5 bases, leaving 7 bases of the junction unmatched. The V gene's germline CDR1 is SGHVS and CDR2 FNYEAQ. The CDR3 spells CASSLGTGGFGYTF. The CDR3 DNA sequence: TGTGCCAGCAGCCTAGGGACAGGGGGATTCGGCTACACCTTC.

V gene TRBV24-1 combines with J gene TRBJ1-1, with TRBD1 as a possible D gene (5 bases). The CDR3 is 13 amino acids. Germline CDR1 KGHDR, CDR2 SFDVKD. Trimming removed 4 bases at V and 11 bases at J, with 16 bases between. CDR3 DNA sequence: TGTGCCACCAGTGAGAATACGGGGACCCGGGCTTTCTTT. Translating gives CATSENTGTRAFF.

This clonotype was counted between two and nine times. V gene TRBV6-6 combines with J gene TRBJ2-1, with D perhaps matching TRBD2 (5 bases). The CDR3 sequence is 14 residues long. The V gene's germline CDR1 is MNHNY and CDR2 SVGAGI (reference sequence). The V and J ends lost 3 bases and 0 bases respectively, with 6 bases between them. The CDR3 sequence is CASSYTSSYNEQFF. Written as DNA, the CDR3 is TGTGCCAGCAGTTATACTAGCTCCTACAATGAGCAGTTCTTC.

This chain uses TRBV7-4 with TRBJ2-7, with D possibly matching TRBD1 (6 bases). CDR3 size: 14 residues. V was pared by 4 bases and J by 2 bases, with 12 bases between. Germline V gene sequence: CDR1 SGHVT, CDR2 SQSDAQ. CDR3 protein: CASSSRQVPYEQYF. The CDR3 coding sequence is TGTGCCAGCAGCTCCAGACAGGTACCCTACGAGCAGTACTTC.

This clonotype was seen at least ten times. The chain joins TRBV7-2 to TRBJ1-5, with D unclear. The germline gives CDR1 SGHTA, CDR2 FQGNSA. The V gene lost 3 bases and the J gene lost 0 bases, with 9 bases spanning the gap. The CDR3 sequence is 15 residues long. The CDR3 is CASSFLSGSNQPQHF. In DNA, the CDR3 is TGTGCCAGCAGCTTCCTTTCTGGTAGCAATCAGCCCCAGCATTTT.

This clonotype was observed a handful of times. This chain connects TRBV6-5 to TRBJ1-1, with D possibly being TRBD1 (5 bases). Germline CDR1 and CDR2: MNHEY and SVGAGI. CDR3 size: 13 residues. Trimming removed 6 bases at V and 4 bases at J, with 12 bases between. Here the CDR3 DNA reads TGTGCCAGCAGCCCTTCAGGGCTCACTGAAGCTTTCTTT. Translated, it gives CASSPSGLTEAFF.

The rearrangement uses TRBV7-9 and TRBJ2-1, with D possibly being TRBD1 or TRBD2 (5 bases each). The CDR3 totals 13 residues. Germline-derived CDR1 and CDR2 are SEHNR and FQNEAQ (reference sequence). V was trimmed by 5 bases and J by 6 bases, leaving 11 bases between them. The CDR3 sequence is CASSTGPLNEQFF. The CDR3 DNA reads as TGTGCCAGCAGCACGGGACCCCTCAATGAGCAGTTCTTC.

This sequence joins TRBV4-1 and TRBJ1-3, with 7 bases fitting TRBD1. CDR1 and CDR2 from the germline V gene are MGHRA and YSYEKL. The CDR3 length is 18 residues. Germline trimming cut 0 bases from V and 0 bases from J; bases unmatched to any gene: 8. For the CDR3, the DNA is TGCGCCAGCAGCCAAGAGACAGGGCCTTCCCTCTCTGGAAACACCATATATTTT. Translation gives CASSQETGPSLSGNTIYF.

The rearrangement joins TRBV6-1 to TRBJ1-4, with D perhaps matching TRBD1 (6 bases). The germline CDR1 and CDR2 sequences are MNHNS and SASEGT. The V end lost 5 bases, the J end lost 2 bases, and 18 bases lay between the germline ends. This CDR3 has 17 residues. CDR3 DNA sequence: TGTGCCAGCAGTTCCCAGGAGTCGGGGGCTACTAATGAAAAACTGTTTTTT. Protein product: CASSSQESGATNEKLFF.

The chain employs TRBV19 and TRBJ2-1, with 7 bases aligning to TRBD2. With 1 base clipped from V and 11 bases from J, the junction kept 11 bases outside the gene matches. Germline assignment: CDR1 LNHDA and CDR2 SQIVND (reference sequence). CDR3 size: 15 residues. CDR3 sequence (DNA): TGTGCCAGTAGTATAGGCGGGCTAGCCGGGAGGCAGCAGTTCTTC. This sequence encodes CASSIGGLAGRQQFF.

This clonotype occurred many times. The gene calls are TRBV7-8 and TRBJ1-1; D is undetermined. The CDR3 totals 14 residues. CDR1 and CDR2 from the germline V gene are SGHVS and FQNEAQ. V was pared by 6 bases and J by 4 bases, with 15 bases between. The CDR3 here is CASRPIRGSTEAFF. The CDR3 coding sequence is TGTGCCAGCAGACCTATCAGAGGGTCCACTGAAGCTTTCTTT.

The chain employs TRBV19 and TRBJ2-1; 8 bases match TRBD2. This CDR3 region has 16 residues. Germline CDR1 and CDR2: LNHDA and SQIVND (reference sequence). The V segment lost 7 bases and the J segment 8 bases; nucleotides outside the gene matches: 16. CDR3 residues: CASKGPGLEGSDEQFF. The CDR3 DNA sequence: TGTGCCAGTAAGGGGCCGGGACTAGAGGGTTCGGATGAGCAGTTCTTC. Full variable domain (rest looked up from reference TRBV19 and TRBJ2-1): DGGITQSPKYLFRKEGQNVTLSCEQNLNHDAMYWYRQDPGQGLRLIYYSQIVNDFQKGDIAEGYSVSREKKESFPLTVTSAQKNPTAFYLCASKGPGLEGSDEQFFGPGTRLTVL.

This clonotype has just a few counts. Written as DNA, the CDR3 is TGTGCCAGCAGTCCTATGATGACAGAGGGTTACCTAAGGAGCTATGGCTACACCTTC. This translates into CASSPMMTEGYLRSYGYTF. The V and J genes are TRBV9 and TRBJ1-2; TRBD1 might be the D (5 bases). Germline assignment: CDR1 SGDLS and CDR2 YYNGEE. Trimming cost V 5 bases and J 4 bases, with 30 bases left between them. The CDR3 totals 19 residues.

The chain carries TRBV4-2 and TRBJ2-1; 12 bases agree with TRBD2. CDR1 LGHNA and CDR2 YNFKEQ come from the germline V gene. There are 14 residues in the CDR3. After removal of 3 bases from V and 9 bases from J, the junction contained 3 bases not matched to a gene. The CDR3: CASSHPSGGAEQFF. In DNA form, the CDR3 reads TGTGCCAGCAGCCACCCTAGCGGGGGGGCTGAGCAGTTCTTC.

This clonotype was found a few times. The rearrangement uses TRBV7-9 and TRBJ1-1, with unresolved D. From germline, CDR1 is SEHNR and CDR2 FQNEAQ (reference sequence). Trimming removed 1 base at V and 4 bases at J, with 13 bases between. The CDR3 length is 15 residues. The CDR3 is CASSLDQSRSTEAFF. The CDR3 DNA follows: TGTGCCAGCAGCTTAGATCAGTCACGTAGCACTGAAGCTTTCTTT.